These T cell receptor beta chains were read from a single sample in a study of blood T cell repertoires in COVID-19. The data were produced by immunoSEQ multiplex PCR, yet TCRdb's version contains in-frame clones alone and is incomplete. The sample records roughly 74,000 clones, 85% to 90% being singletons. The specimen sequenced was peripheral blood. The receptor set was obtained from a woman at least 80 years old with active or convalescent COVID-19. The CDR3 runs from the conserved cysteine through the conserved F or W. The size entry is marked missing in some rows and otherwise reads once, few, many or a size class.

cdr3_length v_call clone_size cdr3_aa
13 TRBV30 - CAWSQGLSHEQYF
16 TRBV4-1 - CASSPVGANSYNEQFF
14 TRBV27 - CASSSLGTINGYTF
16 TRBV4-3 - CASSHGNGRTPYEQYF
13 TRBV9 - CASSVGQGSGYTF
12 TRBV18 - CASSPPGQAEFF
15 TRBV7-7 - CASSLGGTSGETQYF
15 TRBV7-2 - CASSLSDRAYNEQFF
14 TRBV5-1 once CASSAGADSYEQYF
16 TRBV3-1/TRBV3-2 - CASSQDRGQLNQPQHF
12 TRBV5-4 once CASSLVGAEQYF
14 TRBV2 - CASSDGTRVSPLHF
15 TRBV7-2 - CASSLVVTRGDTQYF
14 TRBV5-6 - CASSWGQGGTEAFF
15 TRBV27 - CASSVSGTGVGPLHF
14 TRBV10-3 - CAISGAGANTEAFF
15 TRBV4-3 - CASSQVMAGGDTQYF
14 TRBV6-2/TRBV6-3 - CASSYSRGLYEQYF
14 TRBV7-9 - CASSPGQFTDTQYF